This TCR beta chain was obtained from a study of T cell responses to AZD1222 COVID-19 vaccine. Overall study: The analysis combined second doses at about 4 or about 12 weeks. Points from the study as a whole: White British donors predominated, females outnumbered males, and clonal diversity was possibly underestimated. The study sampled repertoires only after the peak T cell response.

Measured with immunoSEQ multiplex PCR; TCRdb has only the in-frame clones, and not every one. This table has some 150,000 clones, approximately 93% appearing once. Concerning this clone: Its antigen remains unknown.

CDR1 and CDR2 from the germline V gene are MNHEY and SVGAGI. Trimming cost V 8 bases and J 3 bases, with 2 bases left between them. CDR3 length: 10 residues. This sequence joins TRBV6-5 and TRBJ1-3, with D unclear. The clonotype originates from an adult in good health. Sample: peripheral blood, taken on day 0 of AZD1222 vaccination. The CDR3 DNA reads TGTGCCAGCGGTGGAAACACCATATATTTT. This gives the protein CASGGNTIYF.